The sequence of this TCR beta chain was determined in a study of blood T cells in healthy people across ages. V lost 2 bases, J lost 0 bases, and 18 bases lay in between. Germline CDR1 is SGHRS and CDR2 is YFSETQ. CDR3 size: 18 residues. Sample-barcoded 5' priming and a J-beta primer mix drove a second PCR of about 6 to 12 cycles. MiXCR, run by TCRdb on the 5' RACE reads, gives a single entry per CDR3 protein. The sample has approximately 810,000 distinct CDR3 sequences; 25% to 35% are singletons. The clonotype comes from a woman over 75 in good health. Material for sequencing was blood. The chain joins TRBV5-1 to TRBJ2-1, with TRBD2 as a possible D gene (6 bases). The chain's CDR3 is CASSFFPRRGSSYNEQFF. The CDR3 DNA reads TGCGCCAGCAGCTTTTTTCCAAGGCGGGGAAGCTCCTACAATGAGCAGTTCTTC.